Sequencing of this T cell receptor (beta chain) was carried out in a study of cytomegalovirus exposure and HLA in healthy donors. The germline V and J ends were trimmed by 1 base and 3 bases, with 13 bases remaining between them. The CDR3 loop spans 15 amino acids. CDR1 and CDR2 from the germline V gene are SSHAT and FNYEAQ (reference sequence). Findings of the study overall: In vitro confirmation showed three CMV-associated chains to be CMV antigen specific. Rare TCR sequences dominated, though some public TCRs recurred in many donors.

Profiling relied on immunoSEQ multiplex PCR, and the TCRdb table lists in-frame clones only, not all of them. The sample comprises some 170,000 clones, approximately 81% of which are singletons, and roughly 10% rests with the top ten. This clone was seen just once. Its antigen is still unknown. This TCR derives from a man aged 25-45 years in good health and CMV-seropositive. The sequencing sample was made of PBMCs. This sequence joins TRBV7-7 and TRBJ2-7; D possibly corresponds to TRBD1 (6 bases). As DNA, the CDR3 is TGTGCCAGCAGCTTAGAGACAGGTCCGGGCTACGAGCAGTACTTC. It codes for CASSLETGPGYEQYF.